Presented here are 30 T cell receptor beta chains from one specimen sequenced in a study of blood T cell repertoires in COVID-19. Measured with immunoSEQ multiplex PCR; TCRdb has only the in-frame clones, and not every one. Of 390,000 or so clones in the sample, approximately 90% were seen once. The specimen sequenced was PBMCs or T cells enriched from blood (not recorded which). The receptors were gathered from a woman aged 45-65 years who had recovered from COVID-19.

V usage is TRBV19 and J usage is TRBJ2-5; the D gene is possibly TRBD1 (5 bases). The CDR3 runs 15 residues. Germline lookup yields CDR1 LNHDA and CDR2 SQIVND (reference sequence). Trimming shortened V by 3 bases and J by 4 bases, and 15 bases separated the two germline ends. CDR3 DNA: TGTGCCAGTAGTATCAGTGGGGCAGGGTTAGAGACCCAGTACTTC. Protein: CASSISGAGLETQYF.

The chain has TRBV28 and TRBJ1-5, with 9 bases lining up with TRBD1. This CDR3 contains 16 residues. With 5 bases clipped from V and 6 bases from J, the junction kept 11 bases outside the gene matches. Germline values: CDR1 MDHEN, CDR2 SYDVKM. In DNA, the CDR3 is TGTGCCAGCAGTCCCCCCTGGGGACAGGGTCGTCAGCCCCAGCATTTT. It codes for CASSPPWGQGRQPQHF.

This clone has only one observation. The chain recombines TRBV11-2 with TRBJ2-2, with TRBD1 matching over 7 bases. From germline, CDR1 is SGHAT and CDR2 FQNNGV. The CDR3 sequence is 16 residues long. V was clipped by 5 bases and J by 0 bases; unmatched bases: 6. CDR3: CASSPPGQPNTGELFF. DNA of the CDR3: TGTGCCAGCAGCCCACCGGGACAGCCGAACACCGGGGAGCTGTTTTTT.

This chain joins TRBV29-1 and TRBJ1-5; TRBD1 might be the D (5 bases). V was trimmed by 4 bases and J by 2 bases, leaving 12 bases between them. The CDR3 runs 14 residues. Germline-derived CDR1 and CDR2 are SQVTM and ANQGSEA. CDR3 sequence (DNA): TGCAGCGTTGTTCAGGGTGCCGGCAATCAGCCCCAGCATTTT. Translation: CSVVQGAGNQPQHF.

The chain uses TRBV12-5 and TRBJ1-5; possible D gene TRBD1, 5 bases. The CDR3 runs 13 residues. The germline gives CDR1 LGHNT, CDR2 FRNRAP. Trimming removed 2 bases from V and 7 bases from J, with 9 bases in between. The CDR3: CASGLWAGQPQHF. In nucleotides, the CDR3 is TGTGCTAGTGGTTTGTGGGCAGGGCAGCCCCAGCATTTT.

V and J are TRBV7-9 and TRBJ2-1; tentative D call: TRBD1 (6 bases). CDR1 and CDR2 (germline): SEHNR, FQNEAQ (reference sequence). V was shortened by 5 bases and J by 3 bases, with 14 bases between the two germline ends. There are 15 residues in the CDR3. As DNA, the CDR3 is TGTGCCAGCAGCCAGGGGCAGAGACACTACAATGAGCAGTTCTTC. Translation: CASSQGQRHYNEQFF.

The V call is TRBV6-6, the J call TRBJ1-5; 9 nucleotides agree with TRBD1. CDR3 length equals 15 residues. The V segment lost 1 base and the J segment 5 bases; nucleotides outside the gene matches: 3. The V gene's germline CDR1 is MNHNY and CDR2 SVGAGI (reference sequence). The CDR3 sequence is CASSYLQGADQPQHF. DNA for the CDR3: TGTGCCAGCAGTTACTTACAGGGGGCGGATCAGCCCCAGCATTTT.

The sample holds one count of this clone. The CDR3 region is CASSRGLQETQYF. CDR3 DNA sequence: TGTGCCAGCAGTAGGGGACTCCAAGAGACCCAGTACTTC. V gene TRBV2 combines with J gene TRBJ2-5; a possible D gene is TRBD2 (6 bases). The CDR3 is made up of 13 amino acids. V gave up 5 bases and J gave up 1 base, with 8 bases separating them. Per the germline V gene, CDR1 is SNHLY and CDR2 is FYNNEI. The full variable domain, with the rest looked up from reference TRBV2 and TRBJ2-5, is EPEVTQTPSHQVTQMGQEVILRCVPISNHLYFYWYRQILGQKVEFLVSFYNNEISEKSEIFDDQFSVERPDGSNFTLKIRSTKLEDSAMYFCASSRGLQETQYFGPGTRLLVL.

Only one count was recorded for this clone. The chain has TRBV9 and TRBJ1-1; a weak D match, TRBD1 (5 bases). The CDR3 is 18 residues long. V lost 4 bases and J lost 3, with 25 bases in between. The germline V gene encodes CDR1 SGDLS and CDR2 YYNGEE. The CDR3 region is CASSPQGTMRMGHTEAFF. In DNA, the CDR3 is TGTGCCAGCAGCCCCCAAGGAACTATGCGGATGGGGCACACTGAAGCTTTCTTT.

The rearrangement joins TRBV7-8 to TRBJ2-5, with 7 bases identical to TRBD1. After removal of 8 bases from V and 5 bases from J, the junction contained 17 bases not matched to a gene. Germline V gene sequence: CDR1 SGHVS, CDR2 FQNEAQ. There are 16 residues in the CDR3. In DNA, the CDR3 is TGTGCCAGCCTACAGGGGTCCCTCTTCCAGGCGGAGACCCAGTACTTC. Translating gives CASLQGSLFQAETQYF.

The CDR3 DNA sequence: TGTGCCAGCAGCTTATCCCGGGGCTCTGGGGCCAACGTCCTGACTTTC. The encoded protein is CASSLSRGSGANVLTF. This rearrangement joins TRBV7-9 to TRBJ2-6; tentatively, D is TRBD2 (5 bases). Germline CDR1 SEHNR, CDR2 FQNEAQ (reference sequence). The length of the CDR3 is 16 residues. Trimming removed 2 bases at V and 0 bases at J, with 8 bases between.

In DNA, the CDR3 is TGTGCCAGTAGTATAGGAGGTCAGGGTATCTACGAGCAGTACTTC. This translates into CASSIGGQGIYEQYF. The rearrangement links TRBV19 to TRBJ2-7; D perhaps matches TRBD1 (5 bases). V gave up 1 base and J gave up 3 bases, with 13 bases separating them. This CDR3 is built from 15 residues. From germline, CDR1 is LNHDA and CDR2 SQIVND (reference sequence).

This sequence joins TRBV6-6 and TRBJ1-4, with D possibly being TRBD1 (6 bases). This CDR3 spans 14 amino acids. Per the germline V gene, CDR1 is MNHNY and CDR2 is SVGAGI (reference sequence). The V and J ends lost 5 bases and 14 bases respectively, with 21 bases between them. CDR3 DNA sequence: TGTGCCAGCAGTCGCCGAGAAGACAGGACCGTGCTGTTTTTT. It yields the protein CASSRREDRTVLFF.

The chain joins TRBV3-1 (or the pseudogene TRBV3-2) to TRBJ1-2; D unclear. Trimming shortened V by 0 bases and J by 3 bases, and 14 bases separated the two germline ends. Germline V gene lookup returns CDR1 LGHDT and CDR2 YNNKEL (reference sequence). This CDR3 spans 16 amino acids. DNA for the CDR3: TGTGCCAGCAGCCAAGATATAAGCAAATACCACTATGGCTACACCTTC. It is translated as CASSQDISKYHYGYTF.

The rearrangement uses TRBV5-1 and TRBJ2-7; 8 nucleotides line up with TRBD1. The J segment lost 2 bases and the V segment lost 0 bases, leaving 4 bases of the junction unmatched. The V gene's germline CDR1 is SGHRS and CDR2 YFSETQ. The CDR3 totals 15 residues. The CDR3 loop reads CASSLGSGGPYEQYF. Here the CDR3 DNA reads TGCGCCAGCAGCTTGGGGTCAGGGGGCCCCTACGAGCAGTACTTC. The entire variable domain, with the rest obtained from reference TRBV5-1 and TRBJ2-7, is as follows: KAGVTQTPRYLIKTRGQQVTLSCSPISGHRSVSWYQQTPGQGLQFLFEYFSETQRNKGNFPGRFSGRQFSNSRSEMNVSTLELGDSALYLCASSLGSGGPYEQYFGPGTRLTVT.

The rearrangement links TRBV2 to TRBJ2-4, with 10 bases identical to TRBD2. Germline V gene lookup returns CDR1 SNHLY and CDR2 FYNNEI. The CDR3 length is 19 residues. V lost 4 bases, J lost 6 bases, and 18 bases stayed unmatched. Written as DNA, the CDR3 is TGTGCCAGCAGTGTTGACTCTAGCGGGGGTAACGAGTGGGGAAACATTCAGTACTTC. The encoded protein is CASSVDSSGGNEWGNIQYF.

This clone was recorded once. The V call is TRBV20-1, the J call TRBJ1-6; D ambiguous. The CDR3 spans 10 residues. V was pared by 5 bases and J by 11 bases, with 7 bases between. Per germline, CDR1 DFQATT and CDR2 SNEGSKA (reference sequence). In DNA, the CDR3 is TGCAGTGCTTCCGGGACACCCCTCCACTTT. Protein: CSASGTPLHF.

The chain has TRBV28 and TRBJ2-7; 8 bases are shared with TRBD1. Germline CDR1 MDHEN, CDR2 SYDVKM. V lost 5 bases, J lost 5 bases, and 5 bases stayed unmatched. This CDR3 is 13 amino acids long. CDR3 amino acids: CASSIGTGHEQYF. Here the CDR3 DNA reads TGTGCCAGCAGTATCGGGACAGGCCACGAGCAGTACTTC.

This chain connects TRBV3-1 (or the pseudogene TRBV3-2) to TRBJ2-7, with TRBD1 matching over 9 bases. CDR3 length: 14 residues. Unmatched junction bases numbered 8, after V lost 8 bases and J lost 3 bases. Germline lookup yields CDR1 LGHDT and CDR2 YNNKEL (reference sequence). CDR3 coding DNA: TGTGCCAGCCGACAGGGGGTTGGTAGCTACGAGCAGTACTTC. Its translation: CASRQGVGSYEQYF.

This chain joins TRBV6-1 and TRBJ1-6; D unresolved. This CDR3 is 12 amino acids long. V gave up 1 base and J gave up 15 bases, with 10 bases separating them. Looked up from germline, CDR1 is MNHNS and CDR2 is SASEGT. CDR3 bases: TGTGCCAGCAGTGAAGTGGCACAAAACCTCCACTTT. Amino acids: CASSEVAQNLHF.

The rearrangement links TRBV6-5 to TRBJ2-1, with 7 bases matching TRBD1. This CDR3 is 14 amino acids long. V trimming: 7 bases; J trimming: 5 bases; junction bases outside the gene matches: 8. CDR1 and CDR2 (germline): MNHEY, SVGAGI. This CDR3 reads CASMAEGANNEQFF. CDR3 coding DNA: TGTGCCAGCATGGCAGAGGGGGCCAACAATGAGCAGTTCTTC.

This clone was counted once. CDR3 bases: TGTGCCAGCAGGGAGACGAACACCGGGGAGCTGTTTTTT. It encodes CASRETNTGELFF. The gene calls are TRBV27 and TRBJ2-2; D gene unclear. V was pared by 6 bases and J by 0 bases, with 5 bases between. Germline CDR1 MNHEY, CDR2 SMNVEV (reference sequence). This CDR3 is 13 amino acids long.

The table lists this clone with a few counts. This chain connects TRBV2 to TRBJ2-1; TRBD2 agrees at 9 bases. The V and J ends lost 4 bases and 2 bases, in that order; junction bases with no gene match: 12. Germline V gives CDR1 SNHLY, CDR2 FYNNEI. The CDR3 length is 18 residues. The CDR3 region has the DNA TGTGCCAGCAGTGTCCTTAGCGGGGGACCAATGACCTACAATGAGCAGTTCTTC. The encoded protein is CASSVLSGGPMTYNEQFF.

This clone was recorded only once. J is TRBJ1-2 and V is TRBV18; 7 bases fit TRBD1. The CDR3 loop spans 15 amino acids. With 3 bases clipped from V and 1 base from J, the junction kept 5 bases outside the gene matches. Germline values: CDR1 KGHSH, CDR2 LQKENI. The CDR3 here is CASSPRDSLNYGYTF. Written as DNA, the CDR3 is TGTGCCAGCTCACCCCGGGACAGTCTTAACTATGGCTACACCTTC.

This clone showed up just once. V is TRBV11-2 and J is TRBJ1-6, with 8 bases lining up with TRBD1. Germline V gives CDR1 SGHAT, CDR2 FQNNGV. V trimming: 2 bases; J trimming: 7 bases; junction bases outside the gene matches: 1. There are 14 residues in the CDR3. The CDR3 is CASSLRTGNSPLHF. The CDR3 region has the DNA TGTGCCAGCAGCTTACGGACAGGGAATTCACCCCTCCACTTT. The full variable domain, completed using reference TRBV11-2 and TRBJ1-6, is EAGVAQSPRYKIIEKRQSVAFWCNPISGHATLYWYQQILGQGPKLLIQFQNNGVVDDSQLPKDRFSAERLKGVDSTLKIQPAKLEDSAVYLCASSLRTGNSPLHFGNGTRLTVT.

The rearrangement links TRBV30 to TRBJ1-2, with a possible D match to TRBD1 (5 bases). V was trimmed by 3 bases and J by 4 bases, leaving 15 bases between them. Germline CDR1 GTSNPN, CDR2 SVGIG (reference sequence). The CDR3 runs 14 residues. The CDR3 DNA is TGTGCCTGGAGGGACCCGGCGGGGGGCTATGGCTACACCTTC. The encoded protein is CAWRDPAGGYGYTF.

This clone was seen a few times. V and J are TRBV7-2 and TRBJ2-7; 7 nucleotides agree with TRBD1. CDR1 is SGHTA, CDR2 FQGNSA, per germline. The CDR3 spans 15 residues. V shed 6 bases, J shed 0 bases, and the junction held 8 bases outside the gene matches. Here the CDR3 DNA reads TGTGCCAGCAGACAGACAGGGCTCGGCTCCTACGAGCAGTACTTC. It is translated as CASRQTGLGSYEQYF.

V is TRBV28 and J is TRBJ1-1; D gene ambiguous. CDR1 MDHEN and CDR2 SYDVKM come from the germline V gene. The CDR3 length is 15 residues. V lost 1 base, J lost 0 bases, and 9 bases lay in between. The CDR3, as DNA: TGTGCCAGCAGTTTATTTGCGGCTATGAACACTGAAGCTTTCTTT. It yields the protein CASSLFAAMNTEAFF.

This chain uses TRBV7-2 with TRBJ2-5; possible D gene TRBD1, 5 bases. CDR1 and CDR2 (germline): SGHTA, FQGNSA. The CDR3 covers 14 residues. Trimming removed 0 bases at V and 2 bases at J, with 7 bases between. CDR3 sequence reads: CASSLAPGQETQYF. Here the CDR3 DNA reads TGTGCCAGCAGCTTAGCACCAGGGCAAGAGACCCAGTACTTC.

This rearrangement joins TRBV5-1 to TRBJ2-7; 8 bases fit TRBD1. CDR3 length equals 14 residues. V lost 0 bases and J lost 3; bases outside the gene matches: 2. From germline, CDR1 is SGHRS and CDR2 YFSETQ. The DNA for the CDR3 is TGCGCCAGCAGCTTGGCCAGGGGGCTCTACGAGCAGTACTTC. Translation gives CASSLARGLYEQYF.